This T cell receptor (beta chain) was identified during a study of T cells in Graves' hyperthyroidism and ophthalmopathy. Study results and limitations: Blood also held most thyroid clonotypes expanded beyond 0.001.

Note on this clonotype: Its antigen is unidentified. The junction does not match germline at one end; this may be a read error.

The CDR3 has 13 amino acids. Germline CDR1 LGHDT, CDR2 YNNKEL (reference sequence). RNA transcripts served as the template for amplifying TCR beta CDR3 regions. During a first-round RT-PCR of the TCR CDR3, the HTBI primer set was used. MiXCR was run by TCRdb on the multiplex PCR reads, yielding one entry per CDR3 protein. The sample holds about 560,000 distinct CDR3 sequences, over 15% seen once. The authors deemed Graves' hyperthyroidism stable absent ophthalmopathy progression within 18 months. Exclusions: uncontrolled infection, other autoimmune disease, pregnancy, lactation. Clinical symptoms, serum thyroxine, TRAb, thyroid ultrasound and orbital computed tomography informed diagnoses.

V is TRBV3-1 and J is TRBJ1-3; a weak D match, TRBD1 (6 bases). This clonotype was obtained from a woman aged 18-35 years with Graves' hyperthyroidism. Material: blood. CDR3 bases: TGTGCCGGCAGCTATACAGGGGGAAACACCATATATTTT. Translation gives CAGSYTGGNTIYF. Looking up the rest from reference TRBV3-1 and TRBJ1-3 gives the full variable domain: DTAVSQTPKYLVTQMGNDKSIKCEQNLGHDTMYWYKQDSKKFLKIMFSYNNKELIINETVPNRFSPKSPDKAHLNLHINSLELGDSAVYFCAGSYTGGNTIYFGEGSWLTVV.